Below, one T cell receptor beta chain is given with its context. Its antigen is as yet unknown. This sample stems from a study of CD8+ T cells in alopecia areata. Study findings and constraints: Scalp clonality and expanded CD8+ clones among the top 100 fell significantly with tofacitinib. In blood and scalp, many expanded lesional clones persisted during tofacitinib. Clonality exceeded that of normal scalp in lesional scalp, most notably in alopecia totalis/universalis.

Stated treatment: oral pan-JAK inhibitor, 5-10 mg twice daily. After isolation, RNA underwent reverse transcription to generate cDNA as the sequencing template. Sequenced by immunoSEQ multiplex PCR; TCRdb stores in-frame clones only, minus some. This sample yields under 250,000 clones, of which 50% to 60% are seen a single time; roughly 1.5% belongs to the top ten. Germline V gene sequence: CDR1 LGHNA, CDR2 YSLEER. There are 14 residues in the CDR3. The J segment lost 5 bases and the V segment lost 4 bases, leaving 6 bases of the junction unmatched. This chain uses TRBV4-3 with TRBJ2-7; 9 bases align to TRBD2. Material: CD4+ T cells sorted from blood, obtained at week 4, from a patient treated with tofacitinib. This sequence originates from a human donor with alopecia areata. This CDR3 reads CASSPGLASDEQYF. In DNA, the CDR3 is TGCGCCAGCAGCCCGGGACTAGCATCCGACGAGCAGTACTTC.